These T cell receptor beta chains were read from a single sample in a study of CD8+CD57+ T cells in acquired aplastic anemia. TCRdb fed the reads into MiXCR, producing one record per CDR3 protein. The sample lists 95,000 to 150,000 distinct CDR3 sequences, less than 50% occurring once. The sample consisted of sorted CD4+, CD8+, or CD8+CD57+ T cells (not recorded which) from PBMCs. The source is a human donor with aplastic anemia. Both conserved end residues are part of each CDR3. D genes are given only for firm matches. Where a row states a size, it is once, few, many or the class of an expanded clone; other rows omit it.

NA	NA	TRBV20-1	TRBJ1-6	CSARLGFASPLHF	TGCAGTGCTAGATTGGGGTTCGCTTCACCCCTCCACTTT
NA	many	TRBV7-6	TRBJ2-2	CASSLLGPANTGELFF	TGTGCCAGCAGCTTATTAGGACCCGCGAACACCGGGGAGCTGTTTTTT
TRBD2	many	TRBV19	TRBJ2-2	CASSIVSSGTGELFF	TGTGCCAGTAGTATAGTTAGTAGCGGGACCGGGGAGCTGTTTTTT
NA	many	TRBV6-1	TRBJ1-6	CASSRQALDSPLHF	TGTGCCAGCAGTCGACAGGCGCTAGATTCACCCCTCCACTTT
NA	many	TRBV2	TRBJ1-3	CASSPRRQFSGNTIYF	TGTGCCAGCAGTCCTCGTAGGCAGTTCTCTGGAAACACCATATATTTT
NA	many	TRBV20-1	TRBJ1-1	CSAEAAHLNTEAFF	TGCAGTGCTGAGGCCGCGCACCTAAACACTGAAGCTTTCTTT
TRBD1	NA	TRBV6-1	TRBJ1-2	CASRSGTGNYGYTF	TGTGCCAGCAGGTCCGGGACAGGGAACTATGGCTACACCTTC
TRBD1	many	TRBV20-1	TRBJ2-7	CSAKQGAYEQYF	TGCAGTGCCAAACAGGGGGCCTACGAGCAGTACTTC
NA	NA	TRBV7-2	TRBJ2-7	CASSLAPTTYLYEQYF	TGTGCCAGCAGCTTAGCTCCTACCACCTACTTATACGAGCAGTACTTC
TRBD1	NA	TRBV18	TRBJ2-7	CASSPRETGGSYEQYF	TGTGCCAGCTCACCAAGGGAGACAGGGGGCTCCTACGAGCAGTACTTC
NA	NA	TRBV7-9	TRBJ2-7	CASSRPGNEQYF	TGTGCCAGCAGCCGACCGGGGAACGAGCAGTACTTC
NA	many	TRBV7-3	TRBJ2-1	CASSPQLDGEQFF	TGTGCCAGCAGCCCACAACTCGACGGGGAGCAGTTCTTC
NA	many	TRBV6-2/TRBV6-3	TRBJ1-5	CASRERLMNQPQHF	TGTGCCAGCAGGGAAAGACTGATGAATCAGCCCCAGCATTTT
TRBD2	few	TRBV2	TRBJ2-3	CASRLGGSTDTQYF	TGTGCCAGCAGGCTGGGGGGGAGCACAGATACGCAGTATTTT
NA	NA	TRBV6-2/TRBV6-3	TRBJ1-5	CASSRVYSNQPQHF	TGTGCCAGCAGCAGGGTCTATAGCAATCAGCCCCAGCATTTT
TRBD2	few	TRBV4-2	TRBJ2-1	CASSRGLAGDNEQFF	TGTGCCAGCAGCCGCGGACTAGCGGGGGATAATGAGCAGTTCTTC
NA	NA	TRBV7-9	TRBJ2-1	CASTRDGNEQFF	TGTGCCAGCACCCGGGACGGCAATGAGCAGTTCTTC
NA	medium-sized	TRBV7-2	TRBJ2-7	CASSTAYEQYF	TGTGCCAGCAGCACAGCCTACGAGCAGTACTTC
TRBD1	few	TRBV7-9	TRBJ1-1	CASSSRQGKTEAFF	TGTGCCAGCAGCTCTCGACAGGGCAAGACTGAAGCTTTCTTT
NA	once	TRBV11-2	TRBJ2-1	CASSLTGVRSYNEQFF	TGTGCCAGCAGCTTAACTGGGGTTAGATCCTACAATGAGCAGTTCTTC
NA	many	TRBV19	TRBJ1-5	CATSGTINQPQHF	TGTGCCACCTCCGGGACGATCAATCAGCCCCAGCATTTT
TRBD1	once	TRBV19	TRBJ2-2	CASSIGQANTGELYF	TGTGCCAGTAGTATTGGACAGGCGAACACCGGGGAGCTGTACTTC
NA	many	TRBV5-6	TRBJ2-3	CASSLGPGRTDTQYF	TGTGCCAGCAGCTTGGGCCCAGGGCGCACAGATACGCAGTATTTT
TRBD1	NA	TRBV2	TRBJ1-2	CATLQGARGYTF	TGTGCCACCTTACAGGGGGCGCGTGGCTACACCTTC
NA	NA	TRBV19	TRBJ1-1	CASERYGNTEAFF	TGTGCCAGTGAAAGGTATGGGAACACTGAAGCTTTCTTT
NA	NA	TRBV27	TRBJ2-3	CASRSTIPADTQYF	TGTGCCAGCAGATCGACTATCCCTGCAGATACGCAGTATTTT
NA	many	TRBV24-1	TRBJ1-2	CATSDLSYGYTF	TGTGCCACCAGTGATTTGAGCTATGGCTACACCTTC
NA	NA	TRBV11-2	TRBJ1-6	CAGSLDPDSPLHF	TGTGCCGGCAGCTTAGATCCGGATTCACCCCTCCACTTT
NA	NA	TRBV4-3	TRBJ2-5	CASSLTGAGETQYF	TGCGCCAGCAGCTTAACGGGGGCCGGGGAGACCCAGTACTTC
NA	many	TRBV12-3/TRBV12-4	TRBJ2-5	CASSPQAARGQETQYF	TGTGCCAGCAGCCCCCAGGCGGCGCGGGGTCAGGAGACCCAGTACTTC
NA	many	TRBV19	TRBJ2-7	CASSIDWDGSYEQYF	TGTGCCAGTAGTATAGATTGGGACGGATCCTACGAGCAGTACTTC
NA	many	TRBV19	TRBJ2-7	CASSIAGAAMYEQYF	TGTGCCAGTTCGATCGCCGGGGCAGCAATGTACGAGCAGTACTTC
NA	NA	TRBV11-2	TRBJ1-1	CASSTGTNGRGSNTEAFF	TGTGCCAGCAGCACAGGGACCAACGGTAGGGGATCGAACACTGAAGCTTTCTTT
TRBD2	NA	TRBV7-8	TRBJ2-1	CASSTGLADNEQFF	TGTGCCAGCAGCACCGGACTAGCGGACAATGAGCAGTTCTTC
TRBD2	few	TRBV2	TRBJ2-3	CASIASGHTDTQYF	TGTGCCAGCATCGCTAGCGGGCACACAGATACGCAGTATTTT
TRBD1	many	TRBV7-6	TRBJ1-3	CASSLTGTGNTIYF	TGTGCCAGCAGCCTGACAGGGACTGGAAACACCATATATTTT
TRBD1	NA	TRBV20-1	TRBJ2-1	CSASLLPRPGQGYNEQFF	TGCAGTGCTAGCCTCCTCCCTAGACCGGGACAGGGCTACAATGAGCAGTTCTTC
NA	many	TRBV7-9	TRBJ1-1	CASSFFVGMGHEAFF	TGTGCCAGCAGCTTTTTTGTGGGGATGGGACATGAAGCTTTCTTT
NA	NA	TRBV12-3/TRBV12-4	TRBJ2-7	CASSTLTGEQYF	TGTGCCAGCAGTACGCTGACGGGGGAGCAGTACTTC
NA	many	TRBV5-6	TRBJ2-1	CASSLQNHNEQFF	TGTGCCAGCAGCTTGCAGAATCATAATGAGCAGTTCTTC
NA	many	TRBV5-4	TRBJ2-5	CASSYTGFVKGETQYF	TGTGCCAGCAGCTACACAGGGTTCGTGAAGGGGGAGACCCAGTACTTC
TRBD1	NA	TRBV2	TRBJ1-1	CASSIDRGKSEAFF	TGTGCCAGCAGTATAGACAGGGGCAAGTCTGAAGCTTTCTTT
NA	NA	TRBV18	TRBJ2-6	CASRGVAGANVLTF	TGTGCCAGCAGAGGGGTCGCTGGGGCCAACGTCCTGACTTTC
NA	many	TRBV5-1	TRBJ2-5	CASSLLGETQYF	TGCGCCAGCAGCTTATTGGGAGAGACCCAGTACTTC
NA	few	TRBV4-3	TRBJ2-2	CASSQDEGHRGGELFF	TGCGCCAGCAGCCAAGATGAAGGACATCGCGGAGGGGAGCTGTTTTTT
TRBD2	NA	TRBV20-1	TRBJ2-1	CSARSPSGGTSEQFF	TGCAGTGCTAGGTCCCCTAGCGGGGGGACCAGTGAGCAGTTCTTC
NA	NA	TRBV15	TRBJ2-7	CATSRDSQTVYEQYF	TGTGCCACTAGCAGAGACAGTCAGACGGTCTACGAGCAGTACTTC
NA	many	TRBV6-1	TRBJ1-2	CASSDDLSNYGYTF	TGTGCCAGCAGTGATGACCTCTCTAACTATGGCTACACCTTC
NA	once	TRBV18	TRBJ1-1	CASCPGDRNTEAFF	TGTGCCAGCTGTCCAGGTGACCGGAACACTGAAGCTTTCTTT
NA	few	TRBV27	TRBJ1-6	CASSPQGRVGNSPLHF	TGTGCCAGCAGTCCCCAGGGACGGGTGGGTAATTCACCCCTCCACTTT
TRBD2	many	TRBV24-1	TRBJ2-1	CATSDPGLAGGVEQFF	TGTGCCACCAGTGACCCCGGACTAGCGGGGGGGGTCGAGCAGTTCTTC
NA	many	TRBV7-2	TRBJ1-6	CATANGANSNSPLHF	TGTGCCACCGCCAACGGGGCAAATAGTAATTCACCCCTCCACTTT
TRBD1	NA	TRBV6-1	TRBJ2-2	CASSREGAPNTGELFF	TGTGCCAGCAGCCGAGAGGGGGCCCCGAACACCGGGGAGCTGTTTTTT
NA	NA	TRBV19	TRBJ1-1	CASSQQGRMNTEAFF	TGTGCCAGTAGTCAACAGGGACGGATGAACACTGAAGCTTTCTTT
TRBD1	NA	TRBV6-2/TRBV6-3	TRBJ1-1	CASNPRTGGKAFF	TGTGCCAGCAACCCCAGGACAGGAGGGAAAGCTTTCTTT